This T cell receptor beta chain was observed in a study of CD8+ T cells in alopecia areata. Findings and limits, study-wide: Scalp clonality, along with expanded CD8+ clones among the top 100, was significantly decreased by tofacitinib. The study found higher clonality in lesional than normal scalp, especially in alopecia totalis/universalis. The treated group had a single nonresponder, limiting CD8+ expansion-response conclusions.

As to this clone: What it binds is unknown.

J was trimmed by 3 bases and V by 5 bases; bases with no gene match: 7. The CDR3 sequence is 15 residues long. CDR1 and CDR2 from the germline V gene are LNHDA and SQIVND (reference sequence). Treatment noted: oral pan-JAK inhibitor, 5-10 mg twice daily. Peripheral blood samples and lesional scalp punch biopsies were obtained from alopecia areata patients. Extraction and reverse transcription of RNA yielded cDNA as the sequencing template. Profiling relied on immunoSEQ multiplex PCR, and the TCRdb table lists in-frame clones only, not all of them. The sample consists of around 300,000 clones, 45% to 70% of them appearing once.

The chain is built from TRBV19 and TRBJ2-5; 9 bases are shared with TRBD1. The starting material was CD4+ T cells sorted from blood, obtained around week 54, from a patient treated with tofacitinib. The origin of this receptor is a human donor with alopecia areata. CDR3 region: CASSRRTGEKETQYF. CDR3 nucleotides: TGTGCCAGTAGTCGGAGGACAGGGGAAAAAGAGACCCAGTACTTC.